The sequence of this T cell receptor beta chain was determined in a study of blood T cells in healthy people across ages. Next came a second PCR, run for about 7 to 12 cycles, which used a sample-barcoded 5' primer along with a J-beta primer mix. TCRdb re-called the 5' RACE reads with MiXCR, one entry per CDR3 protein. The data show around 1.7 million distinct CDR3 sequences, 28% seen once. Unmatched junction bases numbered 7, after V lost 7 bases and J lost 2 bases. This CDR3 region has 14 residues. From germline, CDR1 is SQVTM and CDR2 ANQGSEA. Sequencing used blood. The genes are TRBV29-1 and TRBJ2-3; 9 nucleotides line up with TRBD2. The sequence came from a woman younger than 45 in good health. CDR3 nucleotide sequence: TGCAGCGCAATAGCGGGAGCTTACACAGATACGCAGTATTTT. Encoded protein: CSAIAGAYTDTQYF.